Each of the 21 T cell receptor beta chains below was sequenced from the same sample in a study of blood T cell repertoires in COVID-19. The method was immunoSEQ multiplex PCR; TCRdb's version includes in-frame clones alone and lacks a portion of them. Here the sample spans approximately 85,000 clones, 75% to 90% being singletons. Specimen: peripheral blood. These receptors all stem from a man in his forties or fifties with active or convalescent COVID-19.

V usage is TRBV4-1 and J usage is TRBJ1-6, with TRBD1 identical over 10 bases. In germline, CDR1 is MGHRA, CDR2 YSYEKL. CDR3 length: 16 residues. V lost 2 bases and J lost 7; bases outside the gene matches: 5. CDR3 in DNA: TGCGCCAGCAGCCAAAGGACAGGGGGTTCCAATTCACCCCTCCACTTT. Translation gives CASSQRTGGSNSPLHF.

This clone was recorded only once. The V gene is TRBV25-1, the J gene TRBJ2-3; TRBD1 matches at 10 bases. The CDR3 has 18 residues. J lost 2 bases, V lost 3 bases, and 11 bases had no gene match. CDR1 is MGHDK, CDR2 SYGVNS, per germline. CDR3 nucleotides: TGTGCCAGCAGTGATGGGACAGGGGTTCTCAAAAACACAGATACGCAGTATTTT. It translates to CASSDGTGVLKNTDTQYF.

CDR3 sequence (DNA): TGCGCCAGCAGCCGGGGACACGGGCCGTACGAGCAGTACTTC. Protein sequence: CASSRGHGPYEQYF. The rearrangement uses TRBV5-1 and TRBJ2-7, with D possibly TRBD1 on 6 matching bases. Germline assignment: CDR1 SGHRS and CDR2 YFSETQ. The CDR3 covers 14 residues. V was cut by 4 bases and J by 4 bases, with 15 bases left in between.

The V and J genes are TRBV5-4 and TRBJ1-1, with D tentatively TRBD1 (5 bases). The CDR3 is 13 amino acids. V lost 3 bases and J lost 4, with 10 bases in between. Germline CDR1 is SGHNT and CDR2 is YYREEE (reference sequence). The CDR3 reads CASSSGITTEAFF. The CDR3 DNA is TGTGCCAGCAGCTCAGGGATAACCACTGAAGCTTTCTTT.

J is TRBJ2-1 and V is TRBV5-4; 9 bases are a match to TRBD2. J lost 4 bases, V lost 5 bases, and 4 bases had no gene match. The CDR3 has 14 amino acids. Germline CDR1 is SGHNT and CDR2 is YYREEE (reference sequence). The chain's CDR3 is CASSPGLAYNEQFF. CDR3 DNA: TGTGCCAGCAGTCCTGGACTAGCGTACAATGAGCAGTTCTTC.

The chain has TRBV5-4 and TRBJ2-4; D is undetermined. V was pared by 4 bases and J by 5 bases, with 10 bases between. CDR3 size: 13 residues. Germline assignment: CDR1 SGHNT and CDR2 YYREEE (reference sequence). The CDR3 protein is CASSGDTENIQYF. The CDR3 nucleotides read TGTGCCAGCAGCGGTGACACCGAAAACATTCAGTACTTC.

The chain has TRBV29-1 and TRBJ2-1; a possible D gene is TRBD1 (6 bases). The germline gives CDR1 SQVTM, CDR2 ANQGSEA. CDR3 length: 11 amino acids. Trimming took 7 bases from V and 6 from J, leaving 10 bases between them. This CDR3 is CSARRGNEQFF. The CDR3 nucleotides read TGCAGCGCTCGCAGGGGCAATGAGCAGTTCTTC.

This chain uses TRBV27 with TRBJ1-6; possible D gene TRBD1, 6 bases. V gave up 6 bases and J gave up 5 bases, with 14 bases separating them. Germline-derived CDR1 and CDR2 are MNHEY and SMNVEV (reference sequence). There are 15 residues in the CDR3. The CDR3 region is CASRIQGNHNSPLHF. CDR3 in DNA: TGTGCCAGCAGGATACAGGGTAATCATAATTCACCCCTCCACTTT.

This clone has only a few counts. The chain uses TRBV5-1 and TRBJ2-2; 8 bases are shared with TRBD1. J gave up 6 bases and V 4 bases, and 5 bases lay outside the gene matches. The CDR3 length is 14 residues. Germline-derived CDR1 and CDR2 are SGHRS and YFSETQ. CDR3 in amino acids: CASSPGQGAGELFF. The DNA of the CDR3 is TGCGCCAGCAGCCCCGGACAGGGTGCCGGGGAGCTGTTTTTT.

This clone was counted once. V gene TRBV5-4 combines with J gene TRBJ2-3, with a weak D call TRBD1 (5 bases). Trimming took off 0 bases at V and 3 bases at J, with 8 bases between the two ends. The CDR3 length is 14 residues. Germline CDR1 is SGHNT and CDR2 is YYREEE (reference sequence). The CDR3 sequence is CASSLEGQTDTQYF. The CDR3 coding sequence is TGTGCCAGCAGCTTGGAAGGACAAACAGATACGCAGTATTTT.

The CDR3 spells CASSPWDRVGGYTF. CDR3 nucleotides: TGTGCCAGCTCACCGTGGGACAGGGTGGGCGGCTACACCTTC. The gene calls are TRBV18 and TRBJ1-2; 9 bases align to TRBD1. J was trimmed by 8 bases and V by 3 bases; bases with no gene match: 7. This CDR3 is 14 amino acids long. The germline gives CDR1 KGHSH, CDR2 LQKENI.

The chain combines TRBV10-3 with TRBJ2-2; D may be TRBD2 (5 bases). The CDR3 sequence is 13 residues long. The germline V gene encodes CDR1 ENHRY and CDR2 SYGVKD. Trimming pared 10 bases from V and 3 bases from J, leaving 12 bases between. CDR3 coding DNA: TGTGCCACCTTGAGGACTGACACCGGGGAGCTGTTTTTT. It specifies CATLRTDTGELFF.

This chain uses TRBV15 with TRBJ2-7; maybe TRBD1 (6 bases). Trimming cost V 0 bases and J 4 bases, with 13 bases left between them. The CDR3 is made up of 15 amino acids. Germline lookup yields CDR1 LNHNV and CDR2 YYDKDF (reference sequence). The CDR3 DNA is TGTGCCACCAGCAGAGAGCCAGGGGAAGTGTACGAGCAGTACTTC. It specifies CATSREPGEVYEQYF.

The gene calls are TRBV9 and TRBJ2-3; 15 bases line up with TRBD2. Germline V gene sequence: CDR1 SGDLS, CDR2 YYNGEE. Losses at the gene ends were 4 bases for V and 6 bases for J; bases not matched to a gene: 6. The CDR3 length is 16 residues. DNA of the CDR3: TGTGCCAGCAGCAACGGACTAGCGGGGGGGCCCGATACGCAGTATTTT. This encodes CASSNGLAGGPDTQYF.

The count of this clone is one. The chain combines TRBV5-5 with TRBJ2-7, with 9 bases fitting TRBD1. Germline V gene lookup returns CDR1 SGHKS and CDR2 YYEKEE (reference sequence). Unmatched junction bases numbered 7, after V lost 1 base and J lost 5 bases. The CDR3 runs 15 residues. CDR3 in amino acids: CASSLRTGASNEQYF. The DNA for the CDR3 is TGTGCCAGCAGCTTGCGGACAGGGGCTAGCAACGAGCAGTACTTC.

The chain is built from TRBV30 and TRBJ1-2; TRBD1 agrees at 7 bases. V shed 8 bases, J shed 3 bases, and the junction held 9 bases outside the gene matches. The CDR3 contains 13 residues. Germline-derived CDR1 and CDR2 are GTSNPN and SVGIG (reference sequence). The DNA for the CDR3 is TGTGCCAGCCGCAGGGGGGCATACTATGGCTACACCTTC. This sequence encodes CASRRGAYYGYTF.

This chain uses TRBV27 with TRBJ1-4; perhaps TRBD1 as D (5 bases). Trimming pared 5 bases from V and 6 bases from J, leaving 16 bases between. The germline gives CDR1 MNHEY, CDR2 SMNVEV (reference sequence). The CDR3 loop spans 15 amino acids. The CDR3 region has the DNA TGTGCCAGCAGTCTAACCGGGACTCAAGATGAAAAACTGTTTTTT. It encodes CASSLTGTQDEKLFF.

The rearrangement joins TRBV2 to TRBJ2-5; D perhaps matches TRBD2 (7 bases). The length of the CDR3 is 16 residues. V shed 5 bases and J shed 2 bases, with 18 bases lying between them. Germline lookup yields CDR1 SNHLY and CDR2 FYNNEI. CDR3 sequence (DNA): TGTGCCAGCAGTCGCGGTAGGGGGGAGGGGCAAGAGACCCAGTACTTC. Its protein is CASSRGRGEGQETQYF.

This clone was counted once. CDR3 sequence: CASSWGLAPHNEQFF. The CDR3 bases are TGCGCCAGCAGCTGGGGACTAGCGCCACACAATGAGCAGTTCTTC. The chain joins TRBV5-1 to TRBJ2-1; TRBD2 agrees at 10 bases. Germline V gene lookup returns CDR1 SGHRS and CDR2 YFSETQ. J was trimmed by 5 bases and V by 3 bases; bases with no gene match: 5. This CDR3 region has 15 residues.

The chain has TRBV19 and TRBJ1-1; TRBD1 agrees at 8 bases. CDR1 and CDR2 from the germline V gene are LNHDA and SQIVND (reference sequence). This CDR3 has 15 residues. V trimming: 11 bases; J trimming: 5 bases; junction bases outside the gene matches: 16. In DNA form, the CDR3 reads TGTGCCCACTACATACAGGGGGGAAACTTAACTGAAGCTTTCTTT. It translates to CAHYIQGGNLTEAFF. The entire variable domain, with the rest obtained from reference TRBV19 and TRBJ1-1, is as follows: DGGITQSPKYLFRKEGQNVTLSCEQNLNHDAMYWYRQDPGQGLRLIYYSQIVNDFQKGDIAEGYSVSREKKESFPLTVTSAQKNPTAFYLCAHYIQGGNLTEAFFGQGTRLTVV.

This chain uses TRBV30 with TRBJ1-1, with 7 bases matching TRBD1. V was clipped by 2 bases and J by 5 bases; unmatched bases: 11. Germline assignment: CDR1 GTSNPN and CDR2 SVGIG (reference sequence). The CDR3 runs 15 residues. The CDR3 sequence is CAWSYRRTGGTEAFF. As DNA, the CDR3 is TGTGCCTGGAGTTACCGCCGGACAGGTGGGACTGAAGCTTTCTTT.